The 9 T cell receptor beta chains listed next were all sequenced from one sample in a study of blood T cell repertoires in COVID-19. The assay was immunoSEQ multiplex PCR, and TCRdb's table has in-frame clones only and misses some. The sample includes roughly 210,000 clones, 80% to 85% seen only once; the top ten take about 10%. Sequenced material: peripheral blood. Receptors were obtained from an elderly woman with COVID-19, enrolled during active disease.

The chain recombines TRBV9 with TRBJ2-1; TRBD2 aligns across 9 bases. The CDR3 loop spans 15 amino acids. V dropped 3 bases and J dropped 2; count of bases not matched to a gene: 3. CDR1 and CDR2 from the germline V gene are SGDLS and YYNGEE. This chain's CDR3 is CASSGGGATYNEQFF. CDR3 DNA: TGTGCCAGCAGCGGCGGGGGGGCCACCTACAATGAGCAGTTCTTC.

The CDR3 here is CAIAGGNYGYTF. As DNA, the CDR3 is TGTGCCATCGCAGGGGGCAACTATGGCTACACCTTC. J is TRBJ1-2 and V is TRBV10-3; 8 nucleotides line up with TRBD1. The CDR3 contains 12 residues. Germline loops: CDR1 ENHRY, CDR2 SYGVKD. The V gene end was trimmed by 8 bases and the J gene end by 2 bases; junction bases not matched to a gene: 1.

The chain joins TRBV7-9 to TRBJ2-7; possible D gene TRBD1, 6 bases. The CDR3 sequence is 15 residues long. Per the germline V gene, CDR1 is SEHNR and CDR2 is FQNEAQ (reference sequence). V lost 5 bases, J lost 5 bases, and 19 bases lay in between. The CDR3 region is CASSPWAGVNDEQYF. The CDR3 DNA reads TGTGCCAGCAGCCCTTGGGCAGGGGTTAACGACGAGCAGTACTTC.

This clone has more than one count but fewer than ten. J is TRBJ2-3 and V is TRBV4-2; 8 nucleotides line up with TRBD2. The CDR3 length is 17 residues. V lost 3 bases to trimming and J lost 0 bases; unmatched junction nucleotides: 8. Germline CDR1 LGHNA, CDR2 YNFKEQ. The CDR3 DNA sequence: TGTGCCAGCAGCCATCCACCGGGGGGGGCTAGCACAGATACGCAGTATTTT. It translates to CASSHPPGGASTDTQYF.

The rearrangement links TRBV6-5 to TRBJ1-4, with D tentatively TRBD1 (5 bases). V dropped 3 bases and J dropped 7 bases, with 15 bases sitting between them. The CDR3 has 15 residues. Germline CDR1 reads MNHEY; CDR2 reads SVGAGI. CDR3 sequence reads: CASSYRTRVGEKLFF. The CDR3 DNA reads TGTGCCAGCAGTTATCGAACCAGGGTTGGTGAAAAACTGTTTTTT.

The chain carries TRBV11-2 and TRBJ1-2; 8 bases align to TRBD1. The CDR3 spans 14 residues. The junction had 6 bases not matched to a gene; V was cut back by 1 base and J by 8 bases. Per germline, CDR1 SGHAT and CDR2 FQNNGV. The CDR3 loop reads CASSLGGRGRGYTF. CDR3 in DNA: TGTGCCAGCAGCTTAGGCGGCAGGGGGCGCGGCTACACCTTC.

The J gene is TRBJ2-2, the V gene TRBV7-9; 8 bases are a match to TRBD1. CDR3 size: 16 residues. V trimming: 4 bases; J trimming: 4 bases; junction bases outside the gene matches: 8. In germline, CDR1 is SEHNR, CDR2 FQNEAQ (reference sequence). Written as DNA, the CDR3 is TGTGCCAGCAGCTCATCCAGGGGGCTCGTCACCGGGGAGCTGTTTTTT. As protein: CASSSSRGLVTGELFF.

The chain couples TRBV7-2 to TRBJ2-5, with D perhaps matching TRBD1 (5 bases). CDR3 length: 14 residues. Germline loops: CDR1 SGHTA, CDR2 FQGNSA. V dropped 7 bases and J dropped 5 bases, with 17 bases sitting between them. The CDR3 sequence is CASTQWAGSETQYF. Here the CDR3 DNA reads TGTGCCAGCACCCAATGGGCAGGGTCGGAGACCCAGTACTTC.

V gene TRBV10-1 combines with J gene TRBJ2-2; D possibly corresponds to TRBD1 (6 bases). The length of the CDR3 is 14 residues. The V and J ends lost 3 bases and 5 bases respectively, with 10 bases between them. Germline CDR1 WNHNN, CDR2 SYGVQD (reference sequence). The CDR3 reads CASSEGGKTGELFF. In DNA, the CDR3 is TGCGCCAGCAGTGAAGGGGGAAAAACCGGGGAGCTGTTTTTT.